The 5 T cell receptor beta chains reported below all come from one sample, sequenced in a study of blood T cell repertoires in COVID-19. This table comes from immunoSEQ multiplex PCR, and its TCRdb copy is limited to in-frame clones, with some not included. The sample lists fewer than 150,000 clones, 88% seen once, with about 11% in the top ten. Sequencing used peripheral blood. These receptors originate from a man in his fifties with active or convalescent COVID-19.

The count of this clone is one. This rearrangement joins TRBV27 to TRBJ1-6; D uncertain. Trimming removed 6 bases at V and 0 bases at J, with 9 bases between. Germline V lookup: CDR1 MNHEY, CDR2 SMNVEV (reference sequence). The CDR3 spans 15 residues. This chain's CDR3 is CASRDNRSYNSPLHF. CDR3 DNA sequence: TGTGCCAGCAGAGACAACCGCTCCTATAATTCACCCCTCCACTTT.

The chain joins TRBV2 to TRBJ2-7; the D is unclear. The CDR3 spans 14 residues. The V end lost 8 bases, the J end lost 1 base, and 15 bases lay between the germline ends. Germline lookup yields CDR1 SNHLY and CDR2 FYNNEI. CDR3 bases: TGTGCCAGCGCTGGCGGAAGTAGGTCCTACGAGCAGTACTTC. This encodes CASAGGSRSYEQYF.

The chain couples TRBV18 to TRBJ2-5, with TRBD2 matching over 10 bases. CDR1 and CDR2 (germline): KGHSH, LQKENI. The CDR3 spans 17 residues. Germline trimming cut 2 bases from V and 2 bases from J; bases unmatched to any gene: 8. The CDR3 region has the DNA TGTGCCAGCTCACCAATCTTACTAGCGGGAACTCAAGAGACCCAGTACTTC. Amino acid sequence: CASSPILLAGTQETQYF.

The chain uses TRBV6-5 and TRBJ2-3; 9 nucleotides line up with TRBD2. J gave up 2 bases and V 0 bases, and 3 bases lay outside the gene matches. The CDR3 is 16 amino acids. Germline V gene sequence: CDR1 MNHEY, CDR2 SVGAGI. DNA for the CDR3: TGTGCCAGCAGTTACTCGACTAGCGGATACACAGATACGCAGTATTTT. It is translated as CASSYSTSGYTDTQYF.

The V gene is TRBV21-1, the J gene TRBJ2-2; the DNA was not used to check the table's D call, TRBD1. TRBV21-1 represents a pseudogene. This CDR3 comprises 16 residues. Here the CDR3 reads CASSTGTGGATGELFF. The CDR3 region has the DNA TGTGCCAGCAGCACCGGGACAGGGGGCGCAACCGGGGAGCTGTTTTTT.